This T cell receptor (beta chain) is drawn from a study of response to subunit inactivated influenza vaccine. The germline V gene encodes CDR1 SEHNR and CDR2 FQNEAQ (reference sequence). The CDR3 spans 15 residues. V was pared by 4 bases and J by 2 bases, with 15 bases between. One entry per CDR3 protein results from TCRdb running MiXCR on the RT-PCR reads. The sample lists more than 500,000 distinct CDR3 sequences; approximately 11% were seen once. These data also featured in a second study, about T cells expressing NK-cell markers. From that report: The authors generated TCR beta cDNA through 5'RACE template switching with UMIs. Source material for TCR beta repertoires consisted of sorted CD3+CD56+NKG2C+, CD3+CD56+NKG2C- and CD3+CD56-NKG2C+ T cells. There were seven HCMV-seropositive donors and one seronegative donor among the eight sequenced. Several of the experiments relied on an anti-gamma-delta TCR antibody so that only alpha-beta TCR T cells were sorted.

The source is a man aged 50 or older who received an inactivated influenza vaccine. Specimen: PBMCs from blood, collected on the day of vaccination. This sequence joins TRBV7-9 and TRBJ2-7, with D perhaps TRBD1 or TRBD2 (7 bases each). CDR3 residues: CASSSQRDSTYEQYF. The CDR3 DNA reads TGTGCCAGCAGCTCCCAGCGGGACAGCACCTACGAGCAGTACTTC.